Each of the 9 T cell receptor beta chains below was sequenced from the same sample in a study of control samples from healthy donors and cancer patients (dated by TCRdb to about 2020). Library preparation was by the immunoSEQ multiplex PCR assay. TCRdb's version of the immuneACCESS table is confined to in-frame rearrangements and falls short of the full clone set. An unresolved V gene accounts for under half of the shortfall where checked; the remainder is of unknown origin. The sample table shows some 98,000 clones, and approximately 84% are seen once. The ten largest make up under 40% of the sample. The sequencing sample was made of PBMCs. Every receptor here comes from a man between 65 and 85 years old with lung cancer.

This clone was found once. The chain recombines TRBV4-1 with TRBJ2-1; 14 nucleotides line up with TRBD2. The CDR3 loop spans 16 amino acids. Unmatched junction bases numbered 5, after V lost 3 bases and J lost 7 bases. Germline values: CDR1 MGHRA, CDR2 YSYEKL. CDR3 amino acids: CASSQTSGGAANEQFF. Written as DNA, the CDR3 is TGCGCCAGCAGCCAGACTAGCGGGGGGGCGGCTAATGAGCAGTTCTTC.

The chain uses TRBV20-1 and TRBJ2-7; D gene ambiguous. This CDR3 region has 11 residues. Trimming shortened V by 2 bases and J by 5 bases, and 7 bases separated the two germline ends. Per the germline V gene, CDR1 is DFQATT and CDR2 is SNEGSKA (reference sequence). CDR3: CSARRSNEQYF. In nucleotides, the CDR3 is TGCAGTGCTAGAAGGAGTAACGAGCAGTACTTC.

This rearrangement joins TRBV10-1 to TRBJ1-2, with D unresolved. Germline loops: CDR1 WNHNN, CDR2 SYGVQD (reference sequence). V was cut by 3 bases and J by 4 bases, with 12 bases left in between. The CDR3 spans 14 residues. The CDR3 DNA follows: TGCGCCAGCAGTGACTCCCCCAACGCCTATGGCTACACCTTC. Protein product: CASSDSPNAYGYTF.

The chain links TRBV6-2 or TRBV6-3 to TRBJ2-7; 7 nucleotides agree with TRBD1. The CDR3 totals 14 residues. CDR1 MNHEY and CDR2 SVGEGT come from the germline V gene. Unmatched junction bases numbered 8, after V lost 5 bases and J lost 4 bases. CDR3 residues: CASSRTGGDYEQYF. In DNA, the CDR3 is TGTGCCAGCAGTCGGACAGGAGGTGATTACGAGCAGTACTTC.

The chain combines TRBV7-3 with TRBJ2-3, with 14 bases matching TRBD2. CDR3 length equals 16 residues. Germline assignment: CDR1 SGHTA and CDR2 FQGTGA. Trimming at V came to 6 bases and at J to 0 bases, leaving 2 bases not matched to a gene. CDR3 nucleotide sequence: TGTGCCAGCAGGACTAGCGGGGGGGCTAGCACAGATACGCAGTATTTT. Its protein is CASRTSGGASTDTQYF.

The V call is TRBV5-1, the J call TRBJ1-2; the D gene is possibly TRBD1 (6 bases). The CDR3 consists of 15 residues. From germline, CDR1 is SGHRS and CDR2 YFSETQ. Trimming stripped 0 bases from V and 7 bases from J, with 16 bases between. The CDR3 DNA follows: TGCGCCAGCAGCTTGGCCGCGGGGGCCTTGGGTGGCTACACCTTC. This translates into CASSLAAGALGGYTF. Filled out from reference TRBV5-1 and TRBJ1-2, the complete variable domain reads KAGVTQTPRYLIKTRGQQVTLSCSPISGHRSVSWYQQTPGQGLQFLFEYFSETQRNKGNFPGRFSGRQFSNSRSEMNVSTLELGDSALYLCASSLAAGALGGYTFGSGTRLTVV.

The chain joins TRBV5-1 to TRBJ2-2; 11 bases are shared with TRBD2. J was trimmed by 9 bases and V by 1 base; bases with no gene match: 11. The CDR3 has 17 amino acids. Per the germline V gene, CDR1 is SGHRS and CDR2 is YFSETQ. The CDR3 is CASSLTLAGAGGRELFF. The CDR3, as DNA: TGCGCCAGCAGCTTGACACTAGCGGGGGCTGGTGGCAGGGAGCTGTTTTTT.

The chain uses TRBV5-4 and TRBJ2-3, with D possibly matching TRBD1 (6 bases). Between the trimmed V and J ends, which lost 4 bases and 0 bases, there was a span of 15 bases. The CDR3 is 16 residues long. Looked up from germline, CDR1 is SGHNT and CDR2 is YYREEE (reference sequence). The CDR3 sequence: CASSGGLVGSTDTQYF. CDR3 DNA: TGTGCCAGCAGCGGGGGCCTCGTTGGTAGCACAGATACGCAGTATTTT.

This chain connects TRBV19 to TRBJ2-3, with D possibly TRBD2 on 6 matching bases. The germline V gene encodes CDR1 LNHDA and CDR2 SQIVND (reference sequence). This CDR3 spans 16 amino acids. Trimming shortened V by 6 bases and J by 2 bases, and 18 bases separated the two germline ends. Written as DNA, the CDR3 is TGTGCCAGTAGCCAAACCGGGACTGGGCTCACAGATACGCAGTATTTT. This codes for CASSQTGTGLTDTQYF.